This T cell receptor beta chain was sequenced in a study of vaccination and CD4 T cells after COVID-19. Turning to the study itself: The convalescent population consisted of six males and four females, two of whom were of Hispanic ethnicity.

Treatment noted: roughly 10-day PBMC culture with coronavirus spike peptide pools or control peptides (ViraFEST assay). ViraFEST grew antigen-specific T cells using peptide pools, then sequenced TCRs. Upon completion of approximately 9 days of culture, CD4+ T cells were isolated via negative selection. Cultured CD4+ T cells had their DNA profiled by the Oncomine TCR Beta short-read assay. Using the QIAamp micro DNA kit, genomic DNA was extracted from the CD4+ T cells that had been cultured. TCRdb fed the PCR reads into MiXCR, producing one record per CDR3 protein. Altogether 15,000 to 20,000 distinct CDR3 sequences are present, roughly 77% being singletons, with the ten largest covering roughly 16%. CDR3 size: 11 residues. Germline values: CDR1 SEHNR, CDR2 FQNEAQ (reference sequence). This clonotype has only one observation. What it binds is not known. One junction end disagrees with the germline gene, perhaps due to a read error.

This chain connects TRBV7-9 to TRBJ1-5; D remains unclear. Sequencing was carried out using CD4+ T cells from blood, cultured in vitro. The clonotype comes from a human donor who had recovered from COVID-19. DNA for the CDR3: TGTCCCAGCCCCATTAACCAGCCCCAGCATTTT. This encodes CPSPINQPQHF.